This TCR beta chain came from a study of Graves' ophthalmopathy and Graves' hyperthyroidism. The table lists this clonotype with a few counts. Antigen: not known. The junction departs from germline at one end; a sequencing error may be responsible. Study observations and caveats: In blood, most expanded thyroid clonotypes above 0.001 frequency were also detected.

TCR beta CDR3 amplification used RNA transcripts. HTBI primers served in a first-round RT-PCR, which a second-round multiplex PCR followed. MiXCR was run by TCRdb on the multiplex PCR reads, yielding one entry per CDR3 protein. The sample shows about 740,000 distinct CDR3 sequences, 35% to 50% of them seen only once. The diagnosis was founded upon clinical symptoms, serum thyroxine, TRAb, thyroid ultrasound and orbital computed tomography. There are 14 residues in the CDR3. The germline CDR1 and CDR2 sequences are ENHRY and SYGVKD. The chain employs TRBV10-3 and TRBJ2-5; D gene uncertain. The sequencing sample was made of peripheral blood. The TCR originated in an adult man with Graves' ophthalmopathy. CDR3 DNA sequence: TGTGCCAGCAGTGAAGTCCCAAACGTTGAGACCCAGTACTTC. Translating gives CASSEVPNVETQYF.